Sequencing of this T cell receptor beta chain was carried out in a study of blood T cells in healthy people across ages. General study results and limits: TCR beta diversity was tightly associated with the proportion of naive T cells.

The CDR3 has 14 residues. CDR1 is LGHDT and CDR2 is YNNKEL in the germline V gene (reference sequence). The V and J ends lost 4 bases and 7 bases respectively, with 16 bases between them. For the second PCR, which ran for about 6 to 11 cycles, a sample-barcoded 5' primer and a J-beta primer mix were used. There were at least 2.5 million CDR3-containing paired-end reads obtained from each sample. TCRdb called the 5' RACE reads again in MiXCR, with one record for every CDR3 protein. The table has hundreds of thousands of distinct CDR3 sequences, roughly 43% seen once. Aged roughly 6 to 90, donors were systemically healthy Caucasians from Russia. About this clonotype itself: Its specificity is not known.

The rearrangement uses TRBV3-1 and TRBJ1-2; possible D gene TRBD1, 5 bases. Material: blood. This clonotype was sampled from a man older than 75 in good health. The CDR3 protein is CASSPGTLLGGYTF. The DNA of the CDR3 is TGTGCCAGCAGCCCCGGGACTTTATTGGGTGGCTACACCTTC. The variable domain in full, completed from reference TRBV3-1 and TRBJ1-2, reads DTAVSQTPKYLVTQMGNDKSIKCEQNLGHDTMYWYKQDSKKFLKIMFSYNNKELIINETVPNRFSPKSPDKAHLNLHINSLELGDSAVYFCASSPGTLLGGYTFGSGTRLTVV.